This T cell receptor beta chain was sequenced in a study of response to subunit inactivated influenza vaccine. MiXCR, run by TCRdb on the RT-PCR reads, gives a single entry per CDR3 protein. Of about 190,000 distinct CDR3 sequences listed, around 14% were seen once; the top ten hold 20% to 30%. CDR3 length: 17 amino acids. The trim removed 7 bases at V and 1 base at J, leaving 7 bases unmatched. The germline CDR1 and CDR2 sequences are MDHEN and SYDVKM. The sequence derives from a man aged 45-65 years who received an inactivated influenza vaccine. The rearrangement uses TRBV28 and TRBJ2-6; 10 bases are shared with TRBD1. The sample consisted of CD8+ T cells sorted from PBMCs, taken 5 to 6 days after vaccination. Here the CDR3 DNA reads TGTGCCAGCACCGGGACAGGGGTTTTTTCTGGGGCCAACGTCCTGACTTTC. It is translated as CASTGTGVFSGANVLTF.